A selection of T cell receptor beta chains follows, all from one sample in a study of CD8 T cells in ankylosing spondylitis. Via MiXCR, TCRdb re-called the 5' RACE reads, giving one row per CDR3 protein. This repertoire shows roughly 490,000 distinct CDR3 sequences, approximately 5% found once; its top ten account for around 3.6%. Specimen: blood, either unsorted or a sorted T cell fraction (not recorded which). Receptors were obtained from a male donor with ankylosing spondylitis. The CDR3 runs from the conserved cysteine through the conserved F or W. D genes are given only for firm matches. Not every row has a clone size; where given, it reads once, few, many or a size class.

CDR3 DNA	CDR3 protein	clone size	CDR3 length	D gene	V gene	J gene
TGCGCCAGCAGCCAAGATATCCGGGGGAACTATGGCTACACCTTC	CASSQDIRGNYGYTF	many	15	.	TRBV4-3	TRBJ1-2
TGTGCCAGCAGTGACAGCAGCTTTAACACTGAAGCTTTCTTT	CASSDSSFNTEAFF	many	14	.	TRBV6-4	TRBJ1-1
TGCGCCAGCAGCCCCCAAGTCCAGGCGGGAGAAGCTTTCTTT	CASSPQVQAGEAFF	many	14	.	TRBV4-3	TRBJ1-1
TGTGCCAGCAGCCCCCCGATAGCGGGAGTCTACAATGAGCAGTTCTTC	CASSPPIAGVYNEQFF	many	16	TRBD2	TRBV7-9	TRBJ2-1
TGCGCCAGCAGCCTCGACAGGCTTGGCTACAATGAGCAGTTCTTC	CASSLDRLGYNEQFF	many	15	.	TRBV5-1	TRBJ2-1
TGTGCCAGCAGGTCGACAGGAGACGGGGAGCTGTTTTTT	CASRSTGDGELFF	few	13	.	TRBV3-1	TRBJ2-2
TGCGCCAGCAGCCAAGATCTGGGGGGAGGGGAAAGCGATACGCAGTATTTT	CASSQDLGGGESDTQYF	.	17	TRBD2	TRBV4-3	TRBJ2-3
TGCGCCAGCACCCCTGGGAACAGCCGCACAGATACGCAGTATTTT	CASTPGNSRTDTQYF	many	15	.	TRBV5-1	TRBJ2-3
TGCAGTGCTAGAGAGGGGGACAATGAGCAGTTCTTC	CSAREGDNEQFF	many	12	.	TRBV20-1	TRBJ2-1
TGCAGCATTTGGGGGAGGGAAGAGACCCAGTACTTC	CSIWGREETQYF	many	12	TRBD2	TRBV29-1	TRBJ2-5
TGTGCCAGCAGTTCGGTTGGCGGGAGGAACTACGAGCAGTACTTC	CASSSVGGRNYEQYF	many	15	TRBD2	TRBV6-5	TRBJ2-7
TGTGCCAGCAGCCGAGAGGGACAGGGTAATTCACCCCTCCACTTT	CASSREGQGNSPLHF	many	15	TRBD1	TRBV7-2	TRBJ1-6
TGTGCCAGCAGCTTACACAGGGGGCTGAGTACGAACACCGGGGAGCTGTTTTTT	CASSLHRGLSTNTGELFF	many	18	TRBD1	TRBV7-3	TRBJ2-2
TGCAGCGCGGGAGGGTATTTTGAAGTTACAGATACGCAGTATTTT	CSAGGYFEVTDTQYF	few	15	TRBD2	TRBV29-1	TRBJ2-3
TGTGCCAGCAGCCCTTTCGGGGGGGAAGAGACCCAGTACTTC	CASSPFGGEETQYF	few	14	TRBD2	TRBV7-2	TRBJ2-5
TGTGCCAGCAGCTTTTACGTACAGCCGAACACTGAAGCTTTCTTT	CASSFYVQPNTEAFF	many	15	.	TRBV5-6	TRBJ1-1
TGCAGTGTCAGTCGCCGGGAGACCCAGTACTTC	CSVSRRETQYF	many	11	.	TRBV20-1	TRBJ2-5
TGTGCCAGCAGTACTAGCTCCTACACAGATACGCAGTATTTT	CASSTSSYTDTQYF	many	14	.	TRBV6-2/TRBV6-3	TRBJ2-3
TGTGCCAGCAGCTTAGTCTACCGGGACAGAGCCTCTACCTTC	CASSLVYRDRASTF	many	14	TRBD1	TRBV11-2	TRBJ1-2
TGTGCCAGCAGCCTTCGAATAGACTATGGCTACACCTTC	CASSLRIDYGYTF	.	13	.	TRBV3-1	TRBJ1-2
TGTGCCAGCAACCGCGGACTAGCGGGAAAAAATGAGCAGTTCTTC	CASNRGLAGKNEQFF	few	15	TRBD2	TRBV11-2	TRBJ2-1
TGTGCCAGCAGTTCCCCACAGGGGAGTGTAACAGATACGCAGTATTTT	CASSSPQGSVTDTQYF	many	16	TRBD1	TRBV12-3/TRBV12-4	TRBJ2-3
TGTGCCAGCAGCCACGGACAGGGGGCCTACGAGCAGTACTTC	CASSHGQGAYEQYF	many	14	TRBD1	TRBV4-2	TRBJ2-7
TGCTGTGCTAGAGACCGGCGGGGTGCGAACACCGGGGAGCTGTTTTTT	CCARDRRGANTGELFF	.	16	.	TRBV20-1	TRBJ2-2
TGTGCCATCAGTGAGTCGAAGAGGAGCGGCCTATACACAGATACGCAGTATTTT	CAISESKRSGLYTDTQYF	few	18	.	TRBV10-3	TRBJ2-3
TGCAGCGTGGGAGTTGCTAGCACAGATACGCAGTATTTT	CSVGVASTDTQYF	many	13	.	TRBV29-1	TRBJ2-3
TGCGCCAGCAGCACGGAATGGGACCAAGGGCAGTTCTTC	CASSTEWDQGQFF	many	13	.	TRBV5-1	TRBJ2-1
TGTGCCAGCAGCCAAGTTGGGCACCCCAATGAGCAGTTCTTC	CASSQVGHPNEQFF	.	14	.	TRBV14	TRBJ2-1
TGCGCCAGCAGCCTTGGACAGGGCCGATTGAACACTGAAGCTTTCTTT	CASSLGQGRLNTEAFF	many	16	TRBD1	TRBV5-1	TRBJ1-1
TGCAGCGTCCGGCGGACGGGCAGCTCCTACGAGCAGTACTTC	CSVRRTGSSYEQYF	many	14	.	TRBV29-1	TRBJ2-7
TGTGCCAGCAGCCAAGCCCAGGACAGGGCCTCCTACGAGCAGTACTTC	CASSQAQDRASYEQYF	many	16	TRBD1	TRBV4-2	TRBJ2-7
TGTGCCAGCAACCGGGAGGCCAACAATGAGCAGTTCTTC	CASNREANNEQFF	many	13	TRBD2	TRBV2	TRBJ2-1
TGCAGCGCCGGGGGCGGGGGGCAGGACGAGCAGTACTTC	CSAGGGGQDEQYF	many	13	TRBD2	TRBV29-1	TRBJ2-7
TGCGCCAGCAGCTTCGCTTCGGGACCAGATACGCAGTATTTT	CASSFASGPDTQYF	.	14	.	TRBV5-1	TRBJ2-3
TGTGCCTCTCCCCGCGGGGGGGCTGACGATGAGCAGTTCTTC	CASPRGGADDEQFF	once	14	TRBD2	TRBV4-2	TRBJ2-1
TGTGCCAGCAGTGTTAGCCCCGGGACAGTCTACGGAGAGCAGTACTTC	CASSVSPGTVYGEQYF	.	16	TRBD1	TRBV2	TRBJ2-7
TGTGCCAGCAGCTTTGGACAGGGCTCCAGCTCCTACGAGCAGTACTTC	CASSFGQGSSSYEQYF	few	16	TRBD1	TRBV7-9	TRBJ2-7
TGTGCCAGCTCACCGGGACAGGTTAGCAATCAGCCCCAGCATTTT	CASSPGQVSNQPQHF	.	15	TRBD1	TRBV18	TRBJ1-5
TGTGCCAGCAGCCCGAGGTCCTGGGACAGGGGCTTGCTATCCTTC	CASSPRSWDRGLLSF	few	15	TRBD1	TRBV7-8	TRBJ2-5
TGTGCCAGCAGCTACTTCGGTGCCCCATCCAAGACCGAGCAGTACTTC	CASSYFGAPSKTEQYF	many	16	.	TRBV6-2/TRBV6-3	TRBJ2-7
TGTGCCAGCAGCCGCTGGGGACGGCAAGAGACCCAGTACTTC	CASSRWGRQETQYF	.	14	.	TRBV3-1	TRBJ2-5
TGCAGTCCACGGGGACATACGTACAATGAGCAGTTCTTC	CSPRGHTYNEQFF	many	13	.	TRBV20-1	TRBJ2-1
TGTGCTAGCAGCTTACACCCGGGACTAGCGGGAGGATACGAGCAGTACTTC	CASSLHPGLAGGYEQYF	few	17	TRBD2	TRBV7-7	TRBJ2-7
TGTGCCAGCAGGCCCCCCCTCAGGGTAGGCACTGAAGCTTTCTTT	CASRPPLRVGTEAFF	many	15	.	TRBV7-9	TRBJ1-1
TGCGCCAGCAGCCACCTAGGAGGAATCGCCTACAATGAGCAGTTCTTC	CASSHLGGIAYNEQFF	many	16	.	TRBV4-1	TRBJ2-1
TGTGCCACCAAAATCAGCCTAGCGGGAGTGTACGAGCAGTACTTC	CATKISLAGVYEQYF	many	15	TRBD2	TRBV15	TRBJ2-7
TGCAGTGCTGCCCTAGCGGGGGGCGCAGATACGCAGTATTTT	CSAALAGGADTQYF	many	14	TRBD2	TRBV20-1	TRBJ2-3
TGTGCGACACAGGGGTACGGGGAGCTGTTTTTT	CATQGYGELFF	many	11	TRBD1	TRBV10-3	TRBJ2-2
TGCAGTGCTAGCCGGGGGGTCCTATACGAGCAGTACTTC	CSASRGVLYEQYF	many	13	TRBD2	TRBV20-1	TRBJ2-7
TGTGCCAGCAGTTACTTGGCGGTTGAGAACACTGAAGCTTTCTTT	CASSYLAVENTEAFF	many	15	.	TRBV6-5	TRBJ1-1
TGTGCCAGCAGCTCACCCCTAGCAGGGCGGGAGTCCTACAATGAGCAGTTCTTC	CASSSPLAGRESYNEQFF	few	18	TRBD2	TRBV11-1	TRBJ2-1
TGTGCCAGCAGGAATGGAAGGGCCCCTTCTAATGAAAAACTGTTTTTT	CASRNGRAPSNEKLFF	many	16	.	TRBV7-2	TRBJ1-4
TGTGCCGTGGCAGGACTAGCGGGCCCCGATACGCAGTATTTT	CAVAGLAGPDTQYF	.	14	TRBD2	TRBV10-3	TRBJ2-3
TGTGCCAGCAGCTTAGTGGCCGGGAGGCTAGCAGATACGCAGTATTTT	CASSLVAGRLADTQYF	many	16	TRBD2	TRBV11-2	TRBJ2-3